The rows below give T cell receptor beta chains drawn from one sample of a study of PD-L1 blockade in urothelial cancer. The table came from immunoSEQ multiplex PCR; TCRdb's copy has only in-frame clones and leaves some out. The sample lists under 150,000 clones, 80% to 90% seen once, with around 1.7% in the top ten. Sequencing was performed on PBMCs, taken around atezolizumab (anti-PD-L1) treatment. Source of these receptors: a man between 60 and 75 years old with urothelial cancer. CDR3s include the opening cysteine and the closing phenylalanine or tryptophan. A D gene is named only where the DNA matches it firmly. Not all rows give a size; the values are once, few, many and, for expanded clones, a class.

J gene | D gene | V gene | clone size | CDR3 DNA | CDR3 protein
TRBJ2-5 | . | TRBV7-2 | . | TGTGCCAGCAGCTTCTTCGGGAGCAGGGAGACCCAGTACTTC | CASSFFGSRETQYF
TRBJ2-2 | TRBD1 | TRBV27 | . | TGTGCCAGCCGTCCGGGCGACAGGGTCCGGGAGCTGTTTTTT | CASRPGDRVRELFF
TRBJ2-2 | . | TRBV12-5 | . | TGTGCTAGTGGTTTGATCCAATTCACCGGGGAGCTGTTTTTT | CASGLIQFTGELFF
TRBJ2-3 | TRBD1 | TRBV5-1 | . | TGCGCCAGCAGCTTCAATGGACAGGGGGCAACAGATACGCAGTATTTT | CASSFNGQGATDTQYF
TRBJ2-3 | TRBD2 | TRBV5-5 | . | TGTGCCAGCAGAACCTCCGGGGGGAGCACAGATACGCAGTATTTT | CASRTSGGSTDTQYF
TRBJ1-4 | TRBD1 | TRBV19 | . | TGTGCCAGTGATGACAGGGGCAATAATGAAAAACTGTTTTTT | CASDDRGNNEKLFF
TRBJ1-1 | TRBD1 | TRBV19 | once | TGTGCCAGTAGTCCGTCCGGGACAGGGGTTAGGAACACTGAAGCTTTCTTT | CASSPSGTGVRNTEAFF
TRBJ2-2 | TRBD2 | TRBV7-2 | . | TGTGCCAGCAGCATGCAAGCGGGGGGGAACACCGGGGAGCTGTTTTTT | CASSMQAGGNTGELFF
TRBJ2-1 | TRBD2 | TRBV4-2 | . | TGTGCCAGCAGCACCCGACTAGCGGGGGGGATAGACTACTACAATGAGCAGTTCTTC | CASSTRLAGGIDYYNEQFF
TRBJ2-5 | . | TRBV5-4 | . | TGTGCCAGCAGCCCGAAAGTAGCGAGCCAAGAGACCCAGTACTTC | CASSPKVASQETQYF
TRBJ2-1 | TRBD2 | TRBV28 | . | TGTGCCAGCAGTTTCCCGAGCGGGGGGCCGAGCTCCTACAATGAGCAGTTCTTC | CASSFPSGGPSSYNEQFF
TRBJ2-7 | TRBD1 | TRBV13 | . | TGTGCCAGCAGTTCACATCACAGGGGGTCGTACGAGCAGTACTTC | CASSSHHRGSYEQYF
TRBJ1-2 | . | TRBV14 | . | TGTGCCAGCAGCCAACATCTGGGGACATTCTCTGGCTACACCTTC | CASSQHLGTFSGYTF
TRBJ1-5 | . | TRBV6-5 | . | TGTGCCAGCAGGCCCATGACAGGCGCGGGTCAGCCCCAGCATTTT | CASRPMTGAGQPQHF
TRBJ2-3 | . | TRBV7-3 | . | TGTGCCAGCAGCCCATCTGGCGGTCACACAGATACGCAGTATTTT | CASSPSGGHTDTQYF
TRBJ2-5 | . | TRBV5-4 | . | TGTGCCAGCAGCTTGGTAGGGGGAGAGACCCAGTACTTC | CASSLVGGETQYF
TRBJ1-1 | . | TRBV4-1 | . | TGCGCCAGCAGCCAAGATTTGGTCTCGGGTGAAGCTTTCTTT | CASSQDLVSGEAFF
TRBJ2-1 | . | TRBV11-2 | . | TGTGCCAGCAGCCCGGGATACAATGAGCAGTTCTTC | CASSPGYNEQFF
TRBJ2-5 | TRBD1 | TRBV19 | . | TGTGCCAGTAGTACCGGGACAGGGGGCGCAGAGACCCAGTACTTC | CASSTGTGGAETQYF
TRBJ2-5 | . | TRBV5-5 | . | TGTGCCAGCAGCTTCGAGGGGGGGCAAGAGACCCAGTACTTC | CASSFEGGQETQYF
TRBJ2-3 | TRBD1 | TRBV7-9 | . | TGTGCCAGCCGGGGGACAGGGGGTCCCACAGATACGCAGTATTTT | CASRGTGGPTDTQYF
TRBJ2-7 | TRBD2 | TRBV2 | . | TGTGCCAGCAGTGAAGGAGGGAGGGGAGCAACCTACGAGCAGTACTTC | CASSEGGRGATYEQYF
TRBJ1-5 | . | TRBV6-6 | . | TGTGCCGCCATGGCGGGGGCCAAAAACAATCAGCCCCAGCATTTT | CAAMAGAKNNQPQHF
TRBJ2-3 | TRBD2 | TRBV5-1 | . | TGCGCCAGCAGAGCTAGCGGGGTAGGCACAGATACGCAGTATTTT | CASRASGVGTDTQYF
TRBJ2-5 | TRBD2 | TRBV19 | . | TGTGCCAGTAGGCCGGGGGGGCCGGGAGAGACCCAGTACTTC | CASRPGGPGETQYF
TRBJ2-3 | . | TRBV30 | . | TGTGCCTGGGACCAGGGGTCAGATACGCAGTATTTT | CAWDQGSDTQYF
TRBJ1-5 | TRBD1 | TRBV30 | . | TGTGCCTCCCAGGGGGATGGCAATCAGCCCCAGCATTTT | CASQGDGNQPQHF
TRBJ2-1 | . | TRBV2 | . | TGTGCCAGCAGTGACCTGGAGGATGAGCAGTTCTTC | CASSDLEDEQFF
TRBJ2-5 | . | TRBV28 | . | TGTGCCAGCAGTTTGAGTGCGGAGACCCAGTACTTC | CASSLSAETQYF
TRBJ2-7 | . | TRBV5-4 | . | TGTGCCAGCAGCTTGGACAGGATCTACGAGCAGTACTTC | CASSLDRIYEQYF
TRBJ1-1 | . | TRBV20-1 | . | TGCAGCACTACCGGGACAGAAGCTTTCTTT | CSTTGTEAFF
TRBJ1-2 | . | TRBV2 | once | TGTGCCAGCAGTGTGGACCCGAGGGACTATGGCTACACCTTC | CASSVDPRDYGYTF
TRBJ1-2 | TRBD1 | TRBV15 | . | TGTGCCACCAGCTCTCTCCGACTCCGGGACAGGGTGAATTATGGCTACACCTTC | CATSSLRLRDRVNYGYTF
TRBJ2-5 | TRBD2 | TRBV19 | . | TGTGCCAGTAGTATTGGGACTAGCAGACAAGAGACCCAGTACTTC | CASSIGTSRQETQYF
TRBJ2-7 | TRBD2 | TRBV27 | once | TGTGCCAGCAGTAAAACTAGCGGGGGGACCTACGAGCAGTACTTC | CASSKTSGGTYEQYF
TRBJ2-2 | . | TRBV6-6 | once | TGTGCCAGCAGTGCCGGGACATACACCGGGGAGCTGTTTTTT | CASSAGTYTGELFF
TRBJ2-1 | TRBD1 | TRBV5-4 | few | TGTGCCAGCAGCGACAGGGGCGGCAATGAGCAGTTCTTC | CASSDRGGNEQFF
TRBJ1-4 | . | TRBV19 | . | TGTGCCAGTAGCAACCGGAACGGGGGGGCTGAAAAACTGTTTTTT | CASSNRNGGAEKLFF
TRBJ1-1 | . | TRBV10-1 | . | TGCGCCAGCAGCGTCGAACTCCAGGGAACTGAAGCTTTCTTT | CASSVELQGTEAFF
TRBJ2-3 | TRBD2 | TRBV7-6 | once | TGTGCCAGCAGCTTAGCCGCCGGCGGGCTAGCGGGAGGCACAGATACGCAGTATTTT | CASSLAAGGLAGGTDTQYF
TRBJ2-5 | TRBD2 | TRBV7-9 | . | TGTGCCAGCAGCTTAGGACTAGCGGAGGGGACCCAGTACTTC | CASSLGLAEGTQYF
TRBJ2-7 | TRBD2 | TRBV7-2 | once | TGTGCCAGCAGCCAAGGGCGGGGGGGAAGCTCCTACGAGCAGTACTTC | CASSQGRGGSSYEQYF
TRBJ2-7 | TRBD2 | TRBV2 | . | TGTGCCAGCAGTGAAGCCGTCGTCCTAGCGGGGCCTACCTACGAGCAGTACTTC | CASSEAVVLAGPTYEQYF
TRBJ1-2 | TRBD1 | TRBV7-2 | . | TGTGCCAGCAGCTTAGGGCAGGGGGCGGGTGGCTACACCTTC | CASSLGQGAGGYTF
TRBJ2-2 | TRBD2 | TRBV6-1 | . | TGTGCCAGCAGTGCACGATTAGCGGGAGGGCCGTTCACCGGGGAGCTGTTTTTT | CASSARLAGGPFTGELFF
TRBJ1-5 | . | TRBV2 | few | TGTGCCAGCAGGTCGGCGGGACAGCCCCAGCATTTT | CASRSAGQPQHF
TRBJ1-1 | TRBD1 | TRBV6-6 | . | TGTGCCAGCAGTTACCGGACAGGGAGTGGTAACACTGAAGCTTTCTTT | CASSYRTGSGNTEAFF
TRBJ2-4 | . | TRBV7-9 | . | TGTGCCAGCAGTCCCAAGGGGCCTGACATTCAGTACTTC | CASSPKGPDIQYF
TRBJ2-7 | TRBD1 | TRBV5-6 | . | TGTGCCAGCAGCTTAGTCAGGGGGATGGGGGAGCAGTACTTC | CASSLVRGMGEQYF
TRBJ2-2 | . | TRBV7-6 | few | TGTGCCAGCAGCCCCGGGGCCGGGGAGCTGTTTTTT | CASSPGAGELFF
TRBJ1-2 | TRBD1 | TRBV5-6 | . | TGTGCCAGCAGAGAAGGGGCAGGGGGCTATAACTATGGCTACACCTTC | CASREGAGGYNYGYTF
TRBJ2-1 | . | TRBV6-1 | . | TGTGCCAGCAGTGTGGACAGTGGAGATGAGCAGTTCTTC | CASSVDSGDEQFF
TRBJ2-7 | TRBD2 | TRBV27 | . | TGTGCCAGCAGTTTTCGAGGGAGGGACGAGCAGTACTTC | CASSFRGRDEQYF
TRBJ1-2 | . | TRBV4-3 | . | TGCGCCAGCAGCCAGCCTTCGGACAATCGCTACACCTTC | CASSQPSDNRYTF
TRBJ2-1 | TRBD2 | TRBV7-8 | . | TGTGCCAGCAGCTTCCGGGAGGGAGGCAATGAGCAGTTCTTC | CASSFREGGNEQFF
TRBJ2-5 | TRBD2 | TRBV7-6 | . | TGTGCCAGCAGCACCAGACCGGGACTAGCGGGGGGCCGCCAAGAGACCCAGTACTTC | CASSTRPGLAGGRQETQYF
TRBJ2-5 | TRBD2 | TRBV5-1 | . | TGCGCCAGCACTCCCGGGGGGGAGACCCAGTACTTC | CASTPGGETQYF
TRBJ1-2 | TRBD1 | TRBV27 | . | TGTGCCAGCAGGCCGACCGGGACAGCGACTGGCTACACCTTC | CASRPTGTATGYTF
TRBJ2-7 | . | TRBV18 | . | TGTGCCAGCTCACCACGTTTAGAATCCGGGACCTACGAGCAGTACTTC | CASSPRLESGTYEQYF